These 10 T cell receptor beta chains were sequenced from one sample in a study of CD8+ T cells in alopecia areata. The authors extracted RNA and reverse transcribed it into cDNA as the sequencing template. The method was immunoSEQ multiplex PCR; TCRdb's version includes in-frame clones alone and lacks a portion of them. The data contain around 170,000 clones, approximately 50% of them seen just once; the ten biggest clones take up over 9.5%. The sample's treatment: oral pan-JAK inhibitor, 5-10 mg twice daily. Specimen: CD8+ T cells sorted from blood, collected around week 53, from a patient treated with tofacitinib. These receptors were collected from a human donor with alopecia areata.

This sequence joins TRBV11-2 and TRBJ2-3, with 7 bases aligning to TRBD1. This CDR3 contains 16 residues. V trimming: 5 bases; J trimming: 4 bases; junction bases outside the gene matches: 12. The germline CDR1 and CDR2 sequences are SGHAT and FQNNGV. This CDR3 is CASSHLGTGVPDTQYF. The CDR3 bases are TGTGCCAGCAGCCACCTGGGCACAGGGGTTCCAGATACGCAGTATTTT.

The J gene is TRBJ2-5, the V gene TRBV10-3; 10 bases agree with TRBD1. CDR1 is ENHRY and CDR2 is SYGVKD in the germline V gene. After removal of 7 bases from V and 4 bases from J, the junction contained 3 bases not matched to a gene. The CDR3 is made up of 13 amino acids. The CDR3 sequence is CAIKGQGRETQYF. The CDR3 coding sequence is TGTGCCATCAAGGGACAGGGGAGAGAGACCCAGTACTTC.

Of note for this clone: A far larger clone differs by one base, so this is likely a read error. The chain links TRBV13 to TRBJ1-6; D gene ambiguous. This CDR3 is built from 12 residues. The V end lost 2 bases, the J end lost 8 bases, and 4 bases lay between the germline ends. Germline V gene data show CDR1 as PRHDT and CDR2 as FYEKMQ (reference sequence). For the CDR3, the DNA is TGTGCCAGCAGCTTACCGGATTCACCCCTCCACTTT. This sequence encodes CASSLPDSPLHF. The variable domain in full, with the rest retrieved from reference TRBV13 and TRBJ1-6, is AAGVIQSPRHLIKEKRETATLKCYPIPRHDTVYWYQQGPGQDPQFLISFYEKMQSDKGSIPDRFSAQQFSDYHSELNMSSLELGDSALYFCASSLPDSPLHFGNGTRLTVT.

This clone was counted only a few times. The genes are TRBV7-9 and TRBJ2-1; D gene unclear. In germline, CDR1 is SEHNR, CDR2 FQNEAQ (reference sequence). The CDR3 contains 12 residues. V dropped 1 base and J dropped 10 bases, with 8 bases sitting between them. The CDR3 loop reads CASSLGAGEQFF. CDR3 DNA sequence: TGTGCCAGCAGCTTAGGAGCCGGGGAGCAGTTCTTC.

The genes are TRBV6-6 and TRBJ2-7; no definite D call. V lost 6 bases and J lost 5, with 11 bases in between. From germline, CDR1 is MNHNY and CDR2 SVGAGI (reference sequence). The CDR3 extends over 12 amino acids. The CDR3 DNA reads TGTGCCAGCAGCCGGACGCTCAACGAGCAGTACTTC. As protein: CASSRTLNEQYF.

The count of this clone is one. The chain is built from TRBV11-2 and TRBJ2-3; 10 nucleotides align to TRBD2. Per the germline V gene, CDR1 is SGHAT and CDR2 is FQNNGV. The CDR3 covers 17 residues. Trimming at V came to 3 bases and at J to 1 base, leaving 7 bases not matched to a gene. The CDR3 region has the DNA TGTGCCAGCAGCTTTCCTCTAGCGGGGGTTCGCACAGATACGCAGTATTTT. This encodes CASSFPLAGVRTDTQYF.

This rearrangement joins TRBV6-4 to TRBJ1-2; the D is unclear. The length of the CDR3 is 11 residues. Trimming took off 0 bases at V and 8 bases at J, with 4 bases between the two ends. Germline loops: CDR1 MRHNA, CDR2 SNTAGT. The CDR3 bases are TGTGCCAGCAGTGACTCGAGCGGCTACACCTTC. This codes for CASSDSSGYTF.

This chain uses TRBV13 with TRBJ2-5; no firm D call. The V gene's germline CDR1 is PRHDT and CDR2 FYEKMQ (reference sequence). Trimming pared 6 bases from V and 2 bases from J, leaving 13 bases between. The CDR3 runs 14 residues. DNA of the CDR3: TGTGCCAGCAGTCGAACGGGTGGGCAAGAGACCCAGTACTTC. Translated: CASSRTGGQETQYF.

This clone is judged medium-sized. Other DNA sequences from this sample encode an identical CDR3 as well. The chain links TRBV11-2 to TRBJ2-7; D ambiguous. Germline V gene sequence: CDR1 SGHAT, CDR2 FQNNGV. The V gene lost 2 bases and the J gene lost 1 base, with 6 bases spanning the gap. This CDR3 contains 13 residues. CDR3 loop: CASSLQTSYEQYF. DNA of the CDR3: TGTGCCAGCAGCTTACAGACTTCCTACGAGCAGTACTTC.

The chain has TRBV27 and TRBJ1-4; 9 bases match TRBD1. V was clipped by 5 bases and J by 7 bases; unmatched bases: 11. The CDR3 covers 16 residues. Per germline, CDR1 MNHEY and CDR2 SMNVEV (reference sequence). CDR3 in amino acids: CASSPLLGQGIEKLFF. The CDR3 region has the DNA TGTGCCAGCAGTCCCCTGCTGGGACAGGGTATTGAAAAACTGTTTTTT.